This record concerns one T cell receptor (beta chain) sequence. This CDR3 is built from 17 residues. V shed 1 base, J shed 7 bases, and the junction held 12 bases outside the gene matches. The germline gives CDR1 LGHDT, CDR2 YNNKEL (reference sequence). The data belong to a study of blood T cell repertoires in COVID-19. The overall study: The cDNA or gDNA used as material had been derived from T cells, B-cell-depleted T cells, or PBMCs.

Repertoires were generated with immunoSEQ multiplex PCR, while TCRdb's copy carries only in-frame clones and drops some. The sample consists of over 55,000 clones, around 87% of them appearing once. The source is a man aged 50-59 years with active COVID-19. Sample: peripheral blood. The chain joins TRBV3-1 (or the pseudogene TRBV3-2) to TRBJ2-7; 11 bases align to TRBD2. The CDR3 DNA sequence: TGTGCCAGCAGCCAAGCTTCCCCTAGCGGGGGGTGGTGGGAGCAGTACTTC. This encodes CASSQASPSGGWWEQYF.